What follows are 7 T cell receptor beta chains derived from one specimen sequenced in a study of CD8+CD57+ T cells in acquired aplastic anemia. Patients chosen for sequencing had CD8+CD57+ cells that had expanded, as shown by flow cytometry. The use of genomic DNA as template underpinned the TCR beta VDJ and CDR3 profiling. Each CDR3 protein is one row after TCRdb ran MiXCR on the reads. The data contain about 190,000 distinct CDR3 sequences, approximately 48% of them singletons. Input material: sorted CD4+, CD8+, or CD8+CD57+ T cells (not recorded which) from PBMCs. These receptors were obtained from a human donor with aplastic anemia.

Comments on this clonotype: This could be a read error, since a much larger clone is one nucleotide away. This CDR3 reads CASSRQGGTGELFF. The CDR3 DNA reads TGCGCCAGCAGCCGACAGGGTGGAACCGGGGAGCTGTTTTTT. The gene calls are TRBV5-1 and TRBJ2-2; 7 bases fit TRBD1. There are 14 residues in the CDR3. CDR1 is SGHRS and CDR2 is YFSETQ in the germline V gene. V lost 4 bases, J lost 5 bases, and 5 bases stayed unmatched. The full variable domain, with the rest looked up from reference TRBV5-1 and TRBJ2-2, is KAGVTQTPRYLIKTRGQQVTLSCSPISGHRSVSWYQQTPGQGLQFLFEYFSETQRNKGNFPGRFSGRQFSNSRSEMNVSTLELGDSALYLCASSRQGGTGELFFGEGSRLTVL.

The gene calls are TRBV7-3 and TRBJ2-1; D is unresolved. Germline values: CDR1 SGHTA, CDR2 FQGTGA. V was clipped by 5 bases and J by 8 bases, with 16 bases between them. This CDR3 has 14 residues. Written as DNA, the CDR3 is TGTGCCAGCAGCCCGATCGGGCGGCCGGATGAGCAGTTCTTC. Encoded protein: CASSPIGRPDEQFF.

The V and J genes are TRBV29-1 and TRBJ2-5; D unclear. V was pared by 0 bases and J by 2 bases, with 13 bases between. Germline CDR1 reads SQVTM; CDR2 reads ANQGSEA. This CDR3 has 15 amino acids. The CDR3 here is CSVEDPDIFQETQYF. CDR3 bases: TGCAGCGTTGAAGATCCCGACATATTTCAAGAGACCCAGTACTTC.

The rearrangement joins TRBV5-1 to TRBJ2-7; perhaps TRBD1 as D (6 bases). The germline V gene has CDR1 SGHRS and CDR2 YFSETQ. Trimming left V 2 bases short and J 0 bases short, with 12 bases between. This CDR3 has 15 amino acids. The CDR3 DNA is TGCGCCAGCAGCTTCCGTCGACAGGCCTCCTACGAGCAGTACTTC. Amino acid sequence: CASSFRRQASYEQYF.

The gene calls are TRBV6-1 and TRBJ1-2; maybe TRBD1 (6 bases). V lost 3 bases and J 7 bases, leaving 15 bases between the germline ends. CDR3 length: 14 amino acids. Germline CDR1 MNHNS, CDR2 SASEGT. The CDR3 here is CASSERRDISGYTF. Here the CDR3 DNA reads TGTGCCAGCAGTGAGCGCCGGGACATTAGTGGCTACACCTTC.

The genes are TRBV4-1 and TRBJ2-1; 8 bases are shared with TRBD2. The germline V gene encodes CDR1 MGHRA and CDR2 YSYEKL. The V segment lost 0 bases and the J segment 9 bases; nucleotides outside the gene matches: 7. This CDR3 contains 15 residues. The CDR3 DNA reads as TGCGCCAGCAGCCAAGAGCCGGGACTAGTAGGTGAGCAGTTCTTC. Translated: CASSQEPGLVGEQFF.

This rearrangement joins TRBV10-3 to TRBJ2-3; D might be TRBD1 or TRBD2, each matching 9 bases. The V end lost 7 bases, the J end lost 3 bases, and 17 bases lay between the germline ends. The CDR3 has 15 residues. CDR1 and CDR2 from the germline V gene are ENHRY and SYGVKD. The chain's CDR3 is CAIMASGTGTDTQYF. The DNA of the CDR3 is TGTGCCATCATGGCTAGCGGGACAGGGACAGATACGCAGTATTTT.